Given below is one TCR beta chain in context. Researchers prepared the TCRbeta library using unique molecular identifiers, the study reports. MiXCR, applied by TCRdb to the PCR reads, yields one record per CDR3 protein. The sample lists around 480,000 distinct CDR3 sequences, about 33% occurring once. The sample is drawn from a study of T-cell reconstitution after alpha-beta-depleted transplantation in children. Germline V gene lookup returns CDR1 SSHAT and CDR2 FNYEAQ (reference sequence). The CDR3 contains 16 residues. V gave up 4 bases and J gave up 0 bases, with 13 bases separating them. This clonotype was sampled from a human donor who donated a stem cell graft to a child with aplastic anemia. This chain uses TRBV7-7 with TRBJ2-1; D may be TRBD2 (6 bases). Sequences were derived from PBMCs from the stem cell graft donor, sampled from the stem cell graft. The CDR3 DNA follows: TGTGCCAGCAGCTCTCGTGGGGACTCCTCCTACAATGAGCAGTTCTTC. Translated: CASSSRGDSSYNEQFF.